One and the same sample provided the 21 T cell receptor beta chains below, sequenced in a study of blood T cell repertoires in COVID-19. The assay was immunoSEQ multiplex PCR, and TCRdb's table has in-frame clones only and misses some. Of 220,000 or so clones in the sample, 84% were seen once. The sample was PBMCs or T cells enriched from blood (not recorded which). The origin of the receptors is a woman between 35 and 50 years old who had recovered from COVID-19.

This clone has just a few counts. The chain employs TRBV11-2 and TRBJ2-7; TRBD2 might be the D (5 bases). Trimming shortened V by 5 bases and J by 5 bases, and 16 bases separated the two germline ends. The CDR3 totals 14 residues. CDR1 is SGHAT and CDR2 is FQNNGV in the germline V gene. For the CDR3, the DNA is TGTGCCAGCAGCCCTCACCGAGGGAACAACGAGCAGTACTTC. Its translation: CASSPHRGNNEQYF.

This clone was picked up a small number of times. This chain links TRBV20-1 with TRBJ2-7; 10 positions agree with TRBD2. V lost 3 bases and J lost 2; bases outside the gene matches: 10. The CDR3 consists of 16 residues. Germline CDR1 is DFQATT and CDR2 is SNEGSKA (reference sequence). CDR3 in DNA: TGCAGTGCTAGTTCCCGGCGGACTAGCGGCACCTACGAGCAGTACTTC. It specifies CSASSRRTSGTYEQYF.

The CDR3 loop is CASSPNRQGAGEQYF. In nucleotides, the CDR3 is TGTGCCAGCAGCCCGAACAGACAGGGGGCAGGCGAGCAGTACTTC. This chain uses TRBV11-3 with TRBJ2-7; 10 positions agree with TRBD1. The CDR3 covers 15 residues. Germline assignment: CDR1 SGHNT and CDR2 YENEEA. V trimming: 5 bases; J trimming: 6 bases; junction bases outside the gene matches: 10.

The rearrangement joins TRBV4-1 to TRBJ2-1; 7 bases match TRBD2. The germline V gene encodes CDR1 MGHRA and CDR2 YSYEKL. V lost 0 bases to trimming and J lost 8 bases; unmatched junction nucleotides: 10. The CDR3 covers 16 residues. The CDR3 is CASSQDPRLAVDEQFF. CDR3 DNA sequence: TGCGCCAGCAGCCAAGATCCTCGACTAGCCGTCGATGAGCAGTTCTTC.

The rearrangement links TRBV7-9 to TRBJ1-2; TRBD1 aligns across 8 bases. Germline trimming cut 7 bases from V and 8 bases from J; bases unmatched to any gene: 12. CDR1 and CDR2 (germline): SEHNR, FQNEAQ (reference sequence). The CDR3 length is 14 residues. CDR3 nucleotide sequence: TGTGCCAGCACCGTAGCCGGACAGGGATACGGCTACACCTTC. It codes for CASTVAGQGYGYTF.

The gene calls are TRBV10-3 and TRBJ1-5; D not resolved. The CDR3 runs 14 residues. V dropped 4 bases and J dropped 2 bases, with 9 bases sitting between them. Germline loops: CDR1 ENHRY, CDR2 SYGVKD. Here the CDR3 DNA reads TGTGCCATCAGTGGGCTCCAAGGCAATCAGCCCCAGCATTTT. As protein: CAISGLQGNQPQHF.

This chain uses TRBV18 with TRBJ1-1, with TRBD1 matching 7 bases. The J segment lost 7 bases and the V segment lost 6 bases, leaving 8 bases of the junction unmatched. This CDR3 comprises 13 residues. The V gene's germline CDR1 is KGHSH and CDR2 LQKENI. DNA of the CDR3: TGTGCCAGCTCCCTTATCGGGACAGTTGAAGCTTTCTTT. It is translated as CASSLIGTVEAFF.

The chain joins TRBV12-3 or TRBV12-4 to TRBJ2-3; D unresolved. Deletions cut 3 bases from V and 1 base from J, with 5 bases between. CDR3 length: 13 amino acids. The CDR3 loop is CASSLAGTDTQYF. Written as DNA, the CDR3 is TGTGCCAGCAGTTTGGCGGGCACAGATACGCAGTATTTT.

This clone was seen more than once but under ten times. The V gene is TRBV6-5, the J gene TRBJ2-1; TRBD2 agrees at 9 bases. This CDR3 spans 16 amino acids. Losses at the gene ends were 3 bases for V and 5 bases for J; bases not matched to a gene: 8. The germline V gene encodes CDR1 MNHEY and CDR2 SVGAGI. CDR3 sequence (DNA): TGTGCCAGCAGTTATCTCAGCGGGAGGAGCAACAATGAGCAGTTCTTC. This encodes CASSYLSGRSNNEQFF.

This rearrangement joins TRBV10-3 to TRBJ2-3, with TRBD2 as a possible D gene (6 bases). This CDR3 is built from 17 residues. The germline V gene has CDR1 ENHRY and CDR2 SYGVKD. Trimming removed 0 bases at V and 0 bases at J, with 13 bases between. The CDR3: CAISESSGSSSTDTQYF. CDR3 coding DNA: TGTGCCATCAGTGAGTCGAGCGGGTCTTCTAGCACAGATACGCAGTATTTT.

This clone was seen at least ten times. The genes are TRBV7-8 and TRBJ1-5, with D maybe TRBD1 (5 bases). With 11 bases removed from V and 1 base from J, the gap between germline ends came to 21 bases. The germline V gene has CDR1 SGHVS and CDR2 FQNEAQ. The CDR3 is made up of 16 amino acids. CDR3 nucleotides: TGTGCCTCAAGCGGGTTTGGGGGTGTAAGCAATCAGCCCCAGCATTTT. It is translated as CASSGFGGVSNQPQHF.

CDR3 amino acids: CASSEAWGDTEAFF. CDR3 nucleotides: TGTGCCAGCAGTGAAGCTTGGGGAGACACTGAAGCTTTCTTT. The chain employs TRBV6-1 and TRBJ1-1, with no clear D. V lost 0 bases and J 3 bases, leaving 8 bases between the germline ends. CDR1 and CDR2 (germline): MNHNS, SASEGT. There are 14 residues in the CDR3.

This clone appeared once. The chain combines TRBV4-1 with TRBJ1-2; D may be TRBD1 (5 bases). The germline V and J ends were trimmed by 1 base and 1 base, with 13 bases remaining between them. The germline CDR1 and CDR2 sequences are MGHRA and YSYEKL. This CDR3 has 16 amino acids. DNA for the CDR3: TGCGCCAGCAGCCAAGGGCGTGGGGGGGGTAACTATGGCTACACCTTC. Translated, it gives CASSQGRGGGNYGYTF.

The V gene is TRBV28, the J gene TRBJ2-7; TRBD2 matches 9 bases. CDR1 and CDR2 (germline): MDHEN, SYDVKM. The J segment lost 5 bases and the V segment lost 5 bases, leaving 7 bases of the junction unmatched. This CDR3 region has 14 residues. This CDR3 is CASSRAGGLDEQYF. CDR3 sequence (DNA): TGTGCCAGCAGTCGGGCGGGAGGGCTGGACGAGCAGTACTTC.

V usage is TRBV7-6 and J usage is TRBJ1-1; weak D call: TRBD1 (5 bases). The CDR3 contains 12 residues. Germline values: CDR1 SGHVS, CDR2 FNYEAQ. Trimming removed 5 bases at V and 4 bases at J, with 8 bases between. The CDR3 protein is CASSRQGTEAFF. Here the CDR3 DNA reads TGTGCCAGCAGCCGTCAGGGCACTGAAGCTTTCTTT.

The V gene is TRBV3-1 (or the pseudogene TRBV3-2), the J gene TRBJ2-1, with TRBD2 matching 8 bases. This CDR3 has 16 amino acids. The germline CDR1 and CDR2 sequences are LGHDT and YNNKEL (reference sequence). V was clipped by 3 bases and J by 2 bases; unmatched bases: 6. CDR3 in amino acids: CASSHPSGSTYNEQFF. The CDR3 nucleotides read TGTGCCAGCAGCCACCCGAGCGGGAGTACCTACAATGAGCAGTTCTTC.

The chain has TRBV30 and TRBJ1-2; D is perhaps TRBD1 (5 bases). Trimming pared 2 bases from V and 2 bases from J, leaving 9 bases between. Germline CDR1 is GTSNPN and CDR2 is SVGIG (reference sequence). The CDR3 covers 13 residues. CDR3 coding DNA: TGTGCCTGGAGTCGTGCAGGGAACTATGGCTACACCTTC. Translated: CAWSRAGNYGYTF.

The chain couples TRBV2 to TRBJ2-3, with TRBD2 matching 7 bases. Trimming removed 2 bases from V and 3 bases from J; junction bases left unmatched: 8. Germline loops: CDR1 SNHLY, CDR2 FYNNEI. The CDR3 consists of 16 residues. CDR3 in DNA: TGTGCCAGCAGTGAATCCGCGGGAGATCCGACAGATACGCAGTATTTT. Translated: CASSESAGDPTDTQYF.

The genes are TRBV4-2 and TRBJ2-1; 12 nucleotides align to TRBD2. Germline CDR1 LGHNA, CDR2 YNFKEQ. The V segment lost 1 base and the J segment 10 bases; nucleotides outside the gene matches: 5. The CDR3 runs to 15 residues. CDR3 DNA sequence: TGTGCCAGCAGCCAAGGACTAGCGGGAGTTCGGGAGCAGTTCTTC. Amino acid sequence: CASSQGLAGVREQFF.

The CDR3 reads CASSLRGGYGYTF. The CDR3 nucleotides are TGTGCCAGCAGTCTACGGGGAGGGTATGGCTACACCTTC. V and J are TRBV27 and TRBJ1-2; D not certain. This CDR3 contains 13 residues. Germline lookup yields CDR1 MNHEY and CDR2 SMNVEV (reference sequence). Trimming removed 5 bases from V and 5 bases from J, with 12 bases in between.

The genes are TRBV19 and TRBJ1-5, with no clear D. The CDR3 length is 13 residues. Looked up from germline, CDR1 is LNHDA and CDR2 is SQIVND (reference sequence). Trimming shortened V by 11 bases and J by 4 bases, and 15 bases separated the two germline ends. CDR3 sequence: CAVKGRENQPQHF. In DNA form, the CDR3 reads TGTGCCGTAAAAGGAAGGGAGAATCAGCCCCAGCATTTT.